This TCR beta chain was retrieved from a study of cytomegalovirus exposure and HLA in healthy donors. Whole-study context: Some 85 million unique TCRs, all from HLA-typed donors, were included in an early release of the data.

A multiplex PCR was run with 60 Vbeta primers and 13 Jbeta primers. The method was immunoSEQ multiplex PCR; TCRdb's version includes in-frame clones alone and lacks a portion of them. The table lists about 200,000 clones, 70% to 80% of them singletons. CDR3 length: 16 residues. Trimming took 1 base from V and 2 from J; bases not matched to a gene: 5. CDR1 and CDR2 (germline): LGHNA, YSLEER. The TCR was taken from a male donor in good health and CMV-seropositive. Sequences were obtained from PBMCs. The chain has TRBV4-3 and TRBJ2-1, with TRBD2 matching over 7 bases. Here the CDR3 DNA reads TGCGCCAGCAGCCAAGCAAGGCTAGCGGCCTACAATGAGCAGTTCTTC. Its translation is CASSQARLAAYNEQFF.